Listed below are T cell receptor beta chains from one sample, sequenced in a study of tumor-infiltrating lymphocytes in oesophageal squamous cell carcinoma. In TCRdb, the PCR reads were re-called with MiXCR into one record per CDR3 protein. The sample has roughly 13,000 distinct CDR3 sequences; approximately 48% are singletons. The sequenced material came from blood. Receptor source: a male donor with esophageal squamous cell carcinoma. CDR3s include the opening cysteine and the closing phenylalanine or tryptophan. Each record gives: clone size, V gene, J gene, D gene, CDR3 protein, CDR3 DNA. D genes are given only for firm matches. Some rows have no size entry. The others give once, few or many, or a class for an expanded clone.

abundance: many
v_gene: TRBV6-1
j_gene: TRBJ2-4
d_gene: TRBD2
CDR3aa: CASGTSGRVNIQYF
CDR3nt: TGTGCCAGCGGGACTAGCGGGAGGGTAAACATTCAGTACTTC

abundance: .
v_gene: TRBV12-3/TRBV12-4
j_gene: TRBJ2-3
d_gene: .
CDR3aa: CASSLGTGSTDTQYF
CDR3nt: TGTGCCAGCAGCCTCGGAACGGGGAGCACAGATACGCAGTATTTT

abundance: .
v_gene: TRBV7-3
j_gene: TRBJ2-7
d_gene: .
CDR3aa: CASSFQQGGEQYF
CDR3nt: TGTGCCAGCAGCTTCCAACAGGGTGGCGAGCAGTACTTC

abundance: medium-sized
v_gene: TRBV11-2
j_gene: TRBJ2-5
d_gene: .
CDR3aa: CASSPSFSGETQYF
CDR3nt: TGTGCCAGCAGCCCCTCTTTTAGCGGAGAGACCCAGTACTTC

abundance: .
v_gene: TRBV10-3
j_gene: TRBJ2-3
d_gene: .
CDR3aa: CAISEGVGETDTQYF
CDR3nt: TGTGCCATCAGTGAAGGGGTCGGAGAGACAGATACGCAGTATTTT

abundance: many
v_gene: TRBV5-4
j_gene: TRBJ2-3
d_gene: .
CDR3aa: CASSSGLSGPTDTQYF
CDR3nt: TGTGCCAGCAGCTCGGGTCTGAGCGGCCCCACAGATACGCAGTATTTT

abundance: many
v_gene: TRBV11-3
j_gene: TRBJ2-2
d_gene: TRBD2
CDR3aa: CASRRTTGTSGTGELFF
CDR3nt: TGTGCCAGCAGACGGACAACCGGGACTAGCGGGACCGGGGAGCTGTTTTTT

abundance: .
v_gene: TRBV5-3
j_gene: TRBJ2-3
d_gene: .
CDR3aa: CASSLWDTQYF
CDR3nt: TGTGCCAGCAGCCTCTGGGATACGCAGTATTTT

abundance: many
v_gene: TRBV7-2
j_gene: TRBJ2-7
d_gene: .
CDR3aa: CASSLGGGLYEQYF
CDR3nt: TGTGCCAGCAGCTTAGGTGGCGGCCTTTACGAGCAGTACTTC

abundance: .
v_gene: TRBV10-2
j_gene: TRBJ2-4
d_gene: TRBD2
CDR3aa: CASSVGTSGRSADTQYF
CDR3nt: TGCGCCAGCAGTGTTGGGACTAGCGGGAGATCAGCAGATACGCAGTACTTC

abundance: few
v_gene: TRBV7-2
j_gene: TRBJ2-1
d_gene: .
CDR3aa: CASSLGGREQFF
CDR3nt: TGTGCCAGCAGCTTAGGAGGGCGGGAGCAGTTCTTC

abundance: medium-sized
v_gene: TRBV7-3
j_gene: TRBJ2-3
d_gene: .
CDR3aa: CASSLPSTDTQYF
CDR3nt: TGTGCCAGCAGCTTACCTAGCACAGATACGCAGTATTTT

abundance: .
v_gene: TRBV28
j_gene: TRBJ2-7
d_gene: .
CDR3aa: CASSGRIKFEQYF
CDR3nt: TGTGCCAGCAGTGGACGAATAAAGTTCGAGCAGTACTTC